Listed below are T cell receptor beta chains from one sample, sequenced in a study of radiation and T cells in renal cell carcinoma. The table came from immunoSEQ multiplex PCR; TCRdb's copy has only in-frame clones and leaves some out. The sample holds over 60,000 clones, 70% to 90% seen once. The source material was blood, sampled from a patient whose treatment included radiotherapy and nephrectomy. Source of these receptors: a woman aged 50 to 60 with renal cell carcinoma. CDR3s include the opening cysteine and the closing phenylalanine or tryptophan. The D gene is left open where the match is weak. Expanded clones get a size class; other rows say once, few or many, or leave the size out.

clone size: -; D gene: TRBD2; J gene: TRBJ2-5; V gene: TRBV7-2; CDR3 protein: CASSPRLAASQETQYF; CDR3 DNA: TGTGCCAGCAGCCCCCGGCTAGCGGCAAGCCAAGAGACCCAGTACTTC
clone size: -; D gene: -; J gene: TRBJ2-6; V gene: TRBV28; CDR3 protein: CASRGHSGANVLTF; CDR3 DNA: TGTGCCAGCAGAGGGCACTCTGGGGCCAACGTCCTGACTTTC
clone size: -; D gene: -; J gene: TRBJ2-2; V gene: TRBV10-3; CDR3 protein: CAIMETRDTGELFF; CDR3 DNA: TGTGCCATCATGGAGACACGTGACACCGGGGAGCTGTTTTTT
clone size: -; D gene: TRBD1; J gene: TRBJ1-4; V gene: TRBV7-9; CDR3 protein: CASSLVWRDSEKLFF; CDR3 DNA: TGTGCCAGCAGCTTAGTATGGAGGGACAGTGAAAAACTGTTTTTT
clone size: -; D gene: TRBD1; J gene: TRBJ2-5; V gene: TRBV15; CDR3 protein: CATSRAPTGSKETQYF; CDR3 DNA: TGTGCCACCAGCAGAGCTCCGACAGGGTCTAAAGAGACCCAGTACTTC
clone size: -; D gene: -; J gene: TRBJ2-6; V gene: TRBV4-3; CDR3 protein: CASSQEDSGHHSGANVLTF; CDR3 DNA: TGCGCCAGCAGCCAAGAAGACTCTGGACACCACTCTGGGGCCAACGTCCTGACTTTC
clone size: -; D gene: TRBD1; J gene: TRBJ2-6; V gene: TRBV5-5; CDR3 protein: CASSRTGTGANVLTF; CDR3 DNA: TGTGCCAGCAGTAGGACAGGAACTGGGGCCAACGTCCTGACTTTC
clone size: once; D gene: -; J gene: TRBJ1-6; V gene: TRBV19; CDR3 protein: CASSIGWAVANSPLHF; CDR3 DNA: TGTGCCAGTAGTATCGGATGGGCCGTAGCTAATTCACCCCTCCACTTT
clone size: -; D gene: TRBD1; J gene: TRBJ2-7; V gene: TRBV6-5; CDR3 protein: CASRSGTVSYEQYF; CDR3 DNA: TGTGCCAGCAGGTCTGGGACAGTCTCCTACGAGCAGTACTTC
clone size: -; D gene: -; J gene: TRBJ2-4; V gene: TRBV21-1; CDR3 protein: CASSKAGQGLSKNIQYF; CDR3 DNA: TGTGCCAGCAGCAAAGCAGGACAGGGGTTGTCCAAAAACATTCAGTACTTC